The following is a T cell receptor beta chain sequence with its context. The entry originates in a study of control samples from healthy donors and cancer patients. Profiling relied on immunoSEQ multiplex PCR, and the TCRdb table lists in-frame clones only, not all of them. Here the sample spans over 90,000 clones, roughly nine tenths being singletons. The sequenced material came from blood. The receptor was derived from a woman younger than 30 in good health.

The CDR3 spells CASSPSGQGDNGYTF. The CDR3 DNA reads TGTGCCAGCTCACCATCGGGACAGGGGGATAATGGCTACACCTTC. V usage is TRBV18 and J usage is TRBJ1-2; 11 positions agree with TRBD1. This CDR3 is 15 amino acids long. The germline V gene has CDR1 KGHSH and CDR2 LQKENI. V shed 2 bases, J shed 6 bases, and the junction held 5 bases outside the gene matches.